This T cell receptor beta chain was sequenced for a study of lymphopenia after photon versus proton radiotherapy. General observations from the study: Proton therapy kept repertoires fairly stable, unlike photons, which gained effector/memory cells. Larger post-nadir TCR diversity loss correlated inversely with survival in deceased patients. After lymphocyte nadir, photon-treated repertoires showed oligoclonal expansion, especially CD8+ Temra. Authors raise, but do not show, better survival with proton therapy.

This clone was seen only once. Its matching antigen is unknown. TCRdb's table, derived via immunoSEQ multiplex PCR, lists solely in-frame clones and lacks some. Seen here are over 50,000 clones, more than 75% observed once, and the top ten hold more than 2%. CDR1 SGHKS and CDR2 YYEKEE come from the germline V gene (reference sequence). This CDR3 contains 15 residues. V lost 2 bases, J lost 4 bases, and 6 bases stayed unmatched. The sample here was peripheral blood, taken from a patient treated with photon-based radiotherapy. This chain uses TRBV5-5 with TRBJ2-1, with 7 bases matching TRBD1. The clonotype was recovered from a middle-aged man with gastric cancer. The CDR3 here is CASSLRGQSYNEQFF. The CDR3 DNA reads as TGTGCCAGCAGCTTAAGGGGGCAGTCTTACAATGAGCAGTTCTTC.